This T cell receptor beta chain was captured by sequencing in a study of post-analysis software for immune sequencing data (dated by TCRdb to 2014 to 2015). For context, the study as a whole: Recorded disease courses included relapsing-remitting, secondary progressive and progressive-relapsing multiple sclerosis, with some patients lacking subtype annotation. Patient repertoires were compared against around twelve previously published healthy control repertoires from donors aged 6 to 25 years. A subset of samples was prepared in parallel using single-end sample barcoding, then pooled and co-amplified after Illumina adapter ligation. The research as a whole found: Significantly higher frequencies in patients than in controls were found for several TRBV segments, including TRBV5-6, TRBV5-1 and TRBV20-1. Significantly lower normalized Chao1 diversity was found in multiple sclerosis patients than in controls, suggesting substantial peripheral T-cell clonal expansion. Direct clustering with F measure showed strong co-clustering of samples prepared in the same batch, prompting a batch-effect correction. The multiple sclerosis patient group was slightly younger than the control group.

To demonstrate the VDJtools post-analysis software, TCR beta repertoires were profiled from the peripheral blood of roughly 12 young patients with multiple sclerosis. Multiple sclerosis patients were children and adolescents aged about 6 to 16 years. A note on this clonotype: Its binding antigen is unknown. Base qualities are not provided; no much larger clone lies one nucleotide away.

The library relied on PCR. This sample was sequenced with an Illumina HiSeq 2500. To reduce PCR and sequencing biases, unique molecular identifiers were built into the TCR beta cDNA libraries. Every 1 to 10 million input T cells yielded about 500,000 cDNA molecules, meaning each molecule approximated one T cell. The patient libraries were prepared and sequenced using the same protocol as the earlier healthy control dataset. Samples belonging to the same batch were prepared together, multiplexed and sequenced on a shared HiSeq lane. As for the authors' bioinformatics: MIGEC handled the raw barcoded reads, throwing out single-read molecular identifier groups before consensus assembly and CDR3 extraction. Clonotype tables were post-analysed with VDJtools, and diversity was normalized by down-sampling all datasets to the smallest sample size. In repertoire overlap clustering, CDR3 amino acid sequences, but not nucleotide sequences, were matched to correct batch-related cross-sample contamination. TCRdb took the public reads, trimmed them with fastp at Q25, ran MiXCR for clone calling and kept in-frame beta chains. Rows are unified per CDR3 protein, each entry keeping the most common DNA and genes. What appears here as the V and J calls and clone size reflects TCRdb's work, not the paper's. The sample includes approximately 630,000 distinct CDR3 sequences, with 55% to 70% observed a single time. The ten largest clones represent roughly 12% of the sample.

Trimming leaves V shorter by 0 bases and J shorter by 1 base, with the junction holding 3 bases beyond the gene matches. The germline V gene (reference sequence) yields PRHDT for CDR1 and FYEKMQ for CDR2. The CDR3 numbers 17 residues from cysteine through phenylalanine. CDR3 DNA only is kept here, 51 bases in frame from base 1. This sequence uses TRBV13 and TRBJ2-5, and TRBD2 matches 12 of the central bases. The sequence came from a girl aged 2-9 years with multiple sclerosis. Sequenced sample: blood. The CDR3 here reads CASSLGGLAGFQETQYF. Read as DNA, the sequence is TGTGCCAGCAGCTTAGGTGGACTAGCGGGATTCCAAGAGACCCAGTACTTC. The CDR3 plus the reference TRBV13 and TRBJ2-5 genes for the other parts give the full variable domain: AAGVIQSPRHLIKEKRETATLKCYPIPRHDTVYWYQQGPGQDPQFLISFYEKMQSDKGSIPDRFSAQQFSDYHSELNMSSLELGDSALYFCASSLGGLAGFQETQYFGPGTRLLVL.